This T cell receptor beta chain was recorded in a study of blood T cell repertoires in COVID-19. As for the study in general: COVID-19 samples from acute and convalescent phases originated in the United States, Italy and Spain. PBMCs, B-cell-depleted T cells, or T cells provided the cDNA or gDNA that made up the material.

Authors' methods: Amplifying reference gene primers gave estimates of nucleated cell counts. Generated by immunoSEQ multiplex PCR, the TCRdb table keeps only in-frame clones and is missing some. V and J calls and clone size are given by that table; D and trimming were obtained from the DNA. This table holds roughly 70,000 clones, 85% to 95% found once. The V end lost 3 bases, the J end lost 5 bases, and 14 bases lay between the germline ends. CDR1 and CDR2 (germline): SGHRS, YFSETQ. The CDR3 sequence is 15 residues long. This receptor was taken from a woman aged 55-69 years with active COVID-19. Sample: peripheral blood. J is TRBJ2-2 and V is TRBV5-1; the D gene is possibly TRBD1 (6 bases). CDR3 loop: CASSSPQGGTGELFF. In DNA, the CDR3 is TGCGCCAGCAGCTCCCCACAGGGCGGGACCGGGGAGCTGTTTTTT.